This TCR beta chain stems from a study of T cell responses to AZD1222 COVID-19 vaccine. Study information: Researchers grouped second doses given at about 4 or about 12 weeks into one pool. Study observations and caveats: Only a handful of AZD1222 recipients, more than 5 in all, had baseline seropositivity. Most donors were white British, females outnumbered males, and clonal diversity was possibly underestimated.

The method was immunoSEQ multiplex PCR; TCRdb's version includes in-frame clones alone and lacks a portion of them. The sample has 95,000 to 110,000 clones; over 75% are singletons. This CDR3 contains 14 residues. Trimming pared 5 bases from V and 1 base from J, leaving 11 bases between. Germline CDR1 reads MNHEY; CDR2 reads SMNVEV (reference sequence). In the case of this clone: Its antigen is unknown.

The specimen was peripheral blood, collected on day 0 of AZD1222 vaccination. This TCR was sampled from an adult in good health. The chain carries TRBV27 and TRBJ1-1, with a tentative D call TRBD1 (5 bases). The CDR3 here is CASSIYQGNTEAFF. The CDR3 DNA reads as TGTGCCAGCAGTATATATCAGGGGAACACTGAAGCTTTCTTT.